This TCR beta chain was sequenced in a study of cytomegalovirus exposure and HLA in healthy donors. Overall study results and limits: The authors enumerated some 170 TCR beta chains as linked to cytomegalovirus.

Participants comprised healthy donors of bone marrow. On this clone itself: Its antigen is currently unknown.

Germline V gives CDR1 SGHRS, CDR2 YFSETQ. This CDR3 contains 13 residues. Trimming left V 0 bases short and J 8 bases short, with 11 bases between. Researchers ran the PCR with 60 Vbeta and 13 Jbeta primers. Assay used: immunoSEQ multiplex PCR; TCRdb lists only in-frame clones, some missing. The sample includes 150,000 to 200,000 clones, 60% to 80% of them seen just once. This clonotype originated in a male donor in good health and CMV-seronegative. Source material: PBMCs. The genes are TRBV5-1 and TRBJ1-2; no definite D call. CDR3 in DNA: TGCGCCAGCAGCTTGGATGTCCACGGGGGCTACACCTTC. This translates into CASSLDVHGGYTF.